The next 8 T cell receptor beta chains were all read from a single sample in a study of CD8 T cells in Susac syndrome. Reverse transcription of about 0.5 to 1 ug RNA was carried out with random hexamers. TCRdb fed the immunoSEQ multiplex PCR reads into MiXCR, producing one record per CDR3 protein. The sample comprises some 110,000 distinct CDR3 sequences, 90% to 95% of which are singletons, and roughly 0.087% rests with the top ten. Sequencing used CD4+ T cells from PBMCs. The receptors stem from a human donor in good health.

This clonotype has a single count. The chain has TRBV7-2 and TRBJ2-3; the D is unclear. The CDR3 spans 12 residues. Deletions cut 7 bases from V and 1 base from J, with 6 bases between. CDR1 and CDR2 from the germline V gene are SGHTA and FQGNSA. As DNA, the CDR3 is TGTGCCAGCACCCCTCGCACAGATACGCAGTATTTT. This encodes CASTPRTDTQYF.

The V call is TRBV20-1, the J call TRBJ2-4; tentatively, D is TRBD1 or TRBD2 (5 bases each). This CDR3 is built from 14 residues. Trimming took off 3 bases at V and 5 bases at J, with 14 bases between the two ends. The germline V gene has CDR1 DFQATT and CDR2 SNEGSKA (reference sequence). The CDR3 spells CSASGGATQNIQYF. CDR3 DNA: TGCAGTGCTAGTGGGGGTGCGACCCAAAACATTCAGTACTTC.

CDR3 sequence (DNA): TGCAGCGTTGAAGTGGTAGGGAGGGAGGGCCTTGAGCAGTTCTTC. It specifies CSVEVVGREGLEQFF. The rearrangement joins TRBV29-1 to TRBJ2-1; TRBD2 agrees at 7 bases. The CDR3 loop spans 15 amino acids. The junction had 12 bases not matched to a gene; V was cut back by 1 base and J by 9 bases. Germline CDR1 and CDR2: SQVTM and ANQGSEA.

This sequence joins TRBV11-2 and TRBJ2-1; TRBD2 aligns across 12 bases. CDR1 SGHAT and CDR2 FQNNGV come from the germline V gene. V gave up 8 bases and J gave up 2 bases; unmatched junction bases: 4. This CDR3 comprises 15 residues. In DNA, the CDR3 is TGTGCCAGCGTCCGGACTAGCGGGGCCTACAATGAGCAGTTCTTC. The encoded protein is CASVRTSGAYNEQFF.

The chain couples TRBV30 to TRBJ2-1; D unresolved. Germline-derived CDR1 and CDR2 are GTSNPN and SVGIG (reference sequence). This CDR3 comprises 13 residues. V lost 5 bases and J 0 bases, leaving 8 bases between the germline ends. CDR3 DNA sequence: TGTGCCTGGGGGCAGAACTCCTACAATGAGCAGTTCTTC. Its protein is CAWGQNSYNEQFF.

This chain's CDR3 is CASSLGFGGSNGYTF. The CDR3 bases are TGCGCCAGCAGCTTGGGGTTCGGGGGATCAAATGGCTACACCTTC. The gene calls are TRBV5-1 and TRBJ1-2, with TRBD1 as a possible D gene (5 bases). V lost 0 bases to trimming and J lost 6 bases, with 15 bases between them. CDR1 is SGHRS, CDR2 YFSETQ, per germline. CDR3 length equals 15 residues.

The chain is built from TRBV4-1 and TRBJ2-5, with TRBD1 matching over 7 bases. The V and J ends lost 6 bases and 2 bases, in that order; junction bases with no gene match: 6. Germline CDR1 MGHRA, CDR2 YSYEKL. This CDR3 contains 14 residues. For the CDR3, the DNA is TGCGCCAGCAGGCCTCACAGGGGTCAAGAGACCCAGTACTTC. Its protein is CASRPHRGQETQYF.

This chain links TRBV2 with TRBJ1-1; D is undetermined. There are 13 residues in the CDR3. V was pared by 10 bases and J by 5 bases, with 17 bases between. Germline V gives CDR1 SNHLY, CDR2 FYNNEI. Here the CDR3 reads CAIGGLPGTEAFF. CDR3 sequence (DNA): TGTGCCATCGGAGGGTTACCCGGGACTGAAGCTTTCTTT. The entire variable domain, with the rest obtained from reference TRBV2 and TRBJ1-1, is as follows: EPEVTQTPSHQVTQMGQEVILRCVPISNHLYFYWYRQILGQKVEFLVSFYNNEISEKSEIFDDQFSVERPDGSNFTLKIRSTKLEDSAMYFCAIGGLPGTEAFFGQGTRLTVV.